The 21 T cell receptor beta chains presented below share a single source sample, sequenced in a study of blood T cell repertoires in COVID-19 (TCRdb year 2020). The receptor library was made with the immunoSEQ multiplex PCR assay. What TCRdb holds here is the immuneACCESS table cut down to in-frame rearrangements. Part of the clones is not present; checked against another copy, under half of the missing clones reflect an unresolved V gene, and the others are unexplained. The sample yields 120,000 to 150,000 clones; around four fifths were counted once. The top ten constitute 2.5% to 3% of the sample. The sample consisted of peripheral blood. These receptors originate from a woman between 40 and 50 years old with active or convalescent COVID-19.

This clone was found once. CDR3 sequence: CASSTGDYSYEQYF. DNA of the CDR3: TGTGCCAGTAGTACCGGGGACTACTCCTACGAGCAGTACTTC. V is TRBV19 and J is TRBJ2-7; TRBD2 aligns across 7 bases. The junction had 3 bases not matched to a gene; V was cut back by 4 bases and J by 0 bases. CDR3 size: 14 residues. From germline, CDR1 is LNHDA and CDR2 SQIVND (reference sequence). Full variable domain (remainder filled in from reference TRBV19 and TRBJ2-7): DGGITQSPKYLFRKEGQNVTLSCEQNLNHDAMYWYRQDPGQGLRLIYYSQIVNDFQKGDIAEGYSVSREKKESFPLTVTSAQKNPTAFYLCASSTGDYSYEQYFGPGTRLTVT.

The V gene is TRBV28, the J gene TRBJ1-2; weak D call: TRBD1 (6 bases). This CDR3 is 13 amino acids long. The germline V gene has CDR1 MDHEN and CDR2 SYDVKM. The V gene lost 3 bases and the J gene lost 7 bases, with 12 bases spanning the gap. CDR3 sequence (DNA): TGTGCCAGCAGTTTTCTGGGGGCCGTTGGCTACACCTTC. It specifies CASSFLGAVGYTF.

The chain recombines TRBV5-5 with TRBJ2-7, with 10 bases fitting TRBD1. Losses at the gene ends were 4 bases for V and 6 bases for J; bases not matched to a gene: 7. CDR1 and CDR2 from the germline V gene are SGHKS and YYEKEE (reference sequence). The CDR3 is 14 amino acids. CDR3 sequence reads: CASSLTGGAGEQYF. CDR3 coding DNA: TGTGCCAGCAGCCTGACAGGGGGCGCGGGCGAGCAGTACTTC. Full variable domain (outside the CDR3, taken from reference TRBV5-5 and TRBJ2-7): DAGVTQSPTHLIKTRGQQVTLRCSPISGHKSVSWYQQVLGQGPQFIFQYYEKEERGRGNFPDRFSARQFPNYSSELNVNALLLGDSALYLCASSLTGGAGEQYFGPGTRLTVT.

V and J are TRBV9 and TRBJ1-1; D gene ambiguous. V shed 2 bases and J shed 1 base, with 9 bases lying between them. CDR1 and CDR2 (germline): SGDLS, YYNGEE. This CDR3 has 14 amino acids. The CDR3 loop is CASSVPSANTEAFF. For the CDR3, the DNA is TGTGCCAGCAGCGTCCCCAGTGCGAACACTGAAGCTTTCTTT.

The chain couples TRBV29-1 to TRBJ1-1, with D possibly matching TRBD1 (5 bases). Germline values: CDR1 SQVTM, CDR2 ANQGSEA. Deletions cut 1 base from V and 2 bases from J, with 8 bases between. The CDR3 contains 13 residues. This CDR3 reads CSVEVQGNTEAFF. The DNA of the CDR3 is TGCAGCGTTGAAGTGCAGGGCAACACTGAAGCTTTCTTT.

J is TRBJ2-7 and V is TRBV28; the D is unclear. Trimming stripped 2 bases from V and 0 bases from J, with 11 bases between. The germline V gene encodes CDR1 MDHEN and CDR2 SYDVKM. There are 15 residues in the CDR3. CDR3 residues: CASSLQRFSSYEQYF. The CDR3 DNA follows: TGTGCCAGCAGTTTACAAAGATTTAGCTCCTACGAGCAGTACTTC.

V usage is TRBV6-4 and J usage is TRBJ2-1, with D maybe TRBD1 (6 bases). Germline CDR1 is MRHNA and CDR2 is SNTAGT. The CDR3 totals 15 residues. Trimming took 5 bases from V and 2 from J, leaving 13 bases between them. CDR3 DNA: TGTGCCAGCAGTCTGGATCGGGACACCTACAATGAGCAGTTCTTC. As protein: CASSLDRDTYNEQFF.

The J gene is TRBJ1-4, the V gene TRBV28; 9 nucleotides match TRBD1. The CDR3 consists of 17 residues. The germline gives CDR1 MDHEN, CDR2 SYDVKM. V lost 8 bases to trimming and J lost 1 base; unmatched junction nucleotides: 11. Here the CDR3 reads CASSKSGQGGTNEKLFF. The CDR3 DNA reads TGTGCCAGCTCGAAGTCGGGACAGGGCGGAACTAATGAAAAACTGTTTTTT.

The genes are TRBV5-8 and TRBJ2-3; TRBD1 matches 9 bases. V shed 4 bases, J shed 3 bases, and the junction held 6 bases outside the gene matches. From germline, CDR1 is SGHTS and CDR2 YDEGEE. The CDR3 runs to 15 residues. CDR3 nucleotides: TGTGCCAGCAGCCCGGGACAGGGAAAAACAGATACGCAGTATTTT. Amino acids: CASSPGQGKTDTQYF.

This clone was seen only once. This sequence joins TRBV12-3 or TRBV12-4 and TRBJ1-1; 9 bases are shared with TRBD1. This CDR3 has 13 residues. V shed 3 bases and J 5 bases; nucleotides not matched to a gene: 1. CDR3 loop: CASSFGQGTEAFF. CDR3 bases: TGTGCCAGCAGTTTTGGACAGGGGACTGAAGCTTTCTTT.

The chain uses TRBV5-1 and TRBJ1-2; 7 nucleotides agree with TRBD1. The trim removed 0 bases at V and 4 bases at J, leaving 9 bases unmatched. The germline gives CDR1 SGHRS, CDR2 YFSETQ. The CDR3 runs 16 residues. The CDR3 DNA follows: TGCGCCAGCAGCTTGGGACAGGGATTACCATCCTATGGCTACACCTTC. Amino acid sequence: CASSLGQGLPSYGYTF.

In this sample, this clone turned up many times. The J gene is TRBJ2-1, the V gene TRBV5-6; 8 bases are a match to TRBD2. The CDR3 covers 13 residues. Germline loops: CDR1 SGHDT, CDR2 YYEEEE. After removal of 1 base from V and 7 bases from J, the junction contained 1 base not matched to a gene. CDR3 protein: CASSLPSGNEQFF. The CDR3 DNA follows: TGTGCCAGCAGCTTGCCTAGCGGGAATGAGCAGTTCTTC.

The V and J genes are TRBV19 and TRBJ2-3; 12 positions match TRBD2. With V trimmed by 5 bases and J by 1 base, 7 bases remained unmatched. Per the germline V gene, CDR1 is LNHDA and CDR2 is SQIVND (reference sequence). The CDR3 consists of 17 residues. The CDR3 DNA reads as TGTGCCAGTAGTCTTCAACGGACTAGCGGGGGCACAGATACGCAGTATTTT. Translating it yields CASSLQRTSGGTDTQYF.

This chain links TRBV7-2 with TRBJ1-1, with 12 positions matching TRBD1. V dropped 4 bases and J dropped 0; count of bases not matched to a gene: 9. This CDR3 contains 18 residues. Germline CDR1 SGHTA, CDR2 FQGNSA. The CDR3 is CASSSQPGQGALNTEAFF. DNA for the CDR3: TGTGCCAGCAGCTCACAACCGGGACAGGGGGCCCTGAACACTGAAGCTTTCTTT.

This rearrangement joins TRBV6-5 to TRBJ1-6, with D maybe TRBD1 (6 bases). CDR3 length: 14 amino acids. Trimming stripped 7 bases from V and 7 bases from J, with 14 bases between. Germline lookup yields CDR1 MNHEY and CDR2 SVGAGI. The CDR3 DNA reads TGTGCCAGCACCTTATCAGACAGGAATTCACCCCTCCACTTT. The encoded protein is CASTLSDRNSPLHF.

The gene calls are TRBV3-1 (or the pseudogene TRBV3-2) and TRBJ1-2, with TRBD1 matching 9 bases. Trimming at V came to 3 bases and at J to 4 bases, leaving 6 bases not matched to a gene. Germline V CDR1 and CDR2: LGHDT, YNNKEL (reference sequence). This CDR3 comprises 15 residues. The CDR3 nucleotides read TGTGCCAGCAGCCAGGGGACAGGGTCGGTCTATGGCTACACCTTC. Protein sequence: CASSQGTGSVYGYTF.

The rearrangement links TRBV4-1 to TRBJ2-7; 7 bases are shared with TRBD1. Germline CDR1 reads MGHRA; CDR2 reads YSYEKL. The trim removed 5 bases at V and 5 bases at J, leaving 12 bases unmatched. This CDR3 has 15 residues. The CDR3: CASSVFRDRPNEQYF. In nucleotides, the CDR3 is TGCGCCAGCAGCGTTTTCCGGGACAGACCTAACGAGCAGTACTTC.

The genes are TRBV10-3 and TRBJ1-5; 7 positions match TRBD1. The CDR3 is 15 residues long. The ends lost 4 bases at V and 1 base at J; junction bases unmatched: 4. CDR1 ENHRY and CDR2 SYGVKD come from the germline V gene. CDR3 protein: CAISADRISNQPQHF. The CDR3 region has the DNA TGTGCCATCAGTGCGGACAGGATAAGCAATCAGCCCCAGCATTTT.

The rearrangement uses TRBV25-1 and TRBJ2-3, with 8 bases identical to TRBD2. V shed 5 bases and J 1 base; nucleotides not matched to a gene: 8. The CDR3 covers 16 residues. The V gene's germline CDR1 is MGHDK and CDR2 SYGVNS. CDR3 sequence: CASSQLAGLGTDTQYF. CDR3 nucleotide sequence: TGTGCCAGCAGTCAATTAGCGGGGTTGGGCACAGATACGCAGTATTTT.

V usage is TRBV10-1 and J usage is TRBJ2-7, with D possibly matching TRBD2 (5 bases). The CDR3 has 16 residues. Trimming took off 5 bases at V and 4 bases at J, with 21 bases between the two ends. The germline gives CDR1 WNHNN, CDR2 SYGVQD (reference sequence). CDR3 amino acids: CASSPGLGFLGYEQYF. For the CDR3, the DNA is TGCGCCAGCAGTCCGGGATTAGGGTTTTTGGGGTACGAGCAGTACTTC.

This clone was recorded only once. The chain carries TRBV7-2 and TRBJ1-2, with 8 positions matching TRBD1. Trimming cost V 8 bases and J 4 bases; bases outside gene matches: 15. The CDR3 length is 16 residues. Germline lookup yields CDR1 SGHTA and CDR2 FQGNSA. The CDR3 is CASGGQGAFLGYGYTF. Written as DNA, the CDR3 is TGTGCCAGCGGCGGCCAGGGGGCCTTTCTTGGCTATGGCTACACCTTC.